The 14 T cell receptor beta chains presented below share a single source sample, sequenced in a study of early T cells in non-severe SARS-CoV-2 infection. Via MiXCR, TCRdb re-called the 5' RACE reads, giving one row per CDR3 protein. The sample records tens of thousands of distinct CDR3 sequences, less than 6% being singletons. Sample: whole blood, taken at baseline. The receptor set was obtained from an adult who was a healthcare worker with PCR-confirmed SARS-CoV-2 infection or an uninfected control (not recorded which).

In its sample, this clonotype was seen many times. The CDR3 is CSVARSLTANTEAFF. CDR3 nucleotide sequence: TGCAGCGTTGCCCGATCCCTCACAGCGAACACTGAAGCTTTCTTT. The rearrangement uses TRBV29-1 and TRBJ1-1; no firm D call. This CDR3 has 15 residues. Germline CDR1 reads SQVTM; CDR2 reads ANQGSEA. V was trimmed by 4 bases and J by 1 base, leaving 16 bases between them.

This clonotype showed up many times. J is TRBJ1-2 and V is TRBV12-3 or TRBV12-4, with D possibly matching TRBD1 (6 bases). This CDR3 has 13 amino acids. V gave up 6 bases and J gave up 4 bases, with 12 bases separating them. The CDR3 region is CASRQGSSYGYTF. CDR3 in DNA: TGTGCCAGCAGACAGGGTAGTAGCTATGGCTACACCTTC.

The chain combines TRBV10-3 with TRBJ2-7; 10 nucleotides line up with TRBD1. The junction had 4 bases not matched to a gene; V was cut back by 4 bases and J by 4 bases. From germline, CDR1 is ENHRY and CDR2 SYGVKD. The CDR3 sequence is 14 residues long. The CDR3 spells CAISGTGGRYEQYF. In DNA, the CDR3 is TGTGCCATCAGTGGGACAGGGGGAAGATACGAGCAGTACTTC.

Points on this clonotype: Since no conserved phenylalanine or tryptophan closes the CDR3, a read error is the likely cause. The chain is built from TRBV27 and TRBJ1-6, with D possibly matching TRBD1 (5 bases). The V end was cut by 0 bases, the J end by 9 bases, with 9 bases between. CDR3 length equals 14 residues. Germline V gives CDR1 MNHEY, CDR2 SMNVEV (reference sequence). CDR3 bases: TGTGCCAGCAGTTTATCCGCGCAGGGTTCACCCCTCCACTCT. Its protein is CASSLSAQGSPLHS.

This clonotype was detected ten times or more. The chain joins TRBV13 to TRBJ2-3; TRBD1 aligns across 8 bases. The junction had 13 bases not matched to a gene; V was cut back by 4 bases and J by 7 bases. Germline CDR1 and CDR2: PRHDT and FYEKMQ (reference sequence). The CDR3 runs 16 residues. In DNA form, the CDR3 reads TGTGCCAGCAGCTCATCCAGGGGGCGCGATGTAAATACGCAGTATTTT. It translates to CASSSSRGRDVNTQYF.

This clonotype turned up a few times. V is TRBV7-3 and J is TRBJ1-5; D may be TRBD1 (6 bases). Germline CDR1 is SGHTA and CDR2 is FQGTGA. The CDR3 is made up of 16 amino acids. V was shortened by 2 bases and J by 3 bases, with 14 bases between the two germline ends. The DNA for the CDR3 is TGTGCCAGCAGCTTAGAGAGTAGGACAGCCAATCAGCCCCAGCATTTT. Translating gives CASSLESRTANQPQHF.

This clonotype was seen many times. This chain links TRBV29-1 with TRBJ1-2; D remains ambiguous. The germline gives CDR1 SQVTM, CDR2 ANQGSEA. The V end was cut by 4 bases, the J end by 5 bases, with 11 bases between. There are 12 residues in the CDR3. The CDR3 bases are TGCAGCGTTGTCGGCGGGAGTTATGGCTACACCTTC. It codes for CSVVGGSYGYTF.

The chain has TRBV6-4 and TRBJ2-3; 11 bases agree with TRBD2. Trimming at V came to 8 bases and at J to 0 bases, leaving 13 bases not matched to a gene. Germline V gene data show CDR1 as MRHNA and CDR2 as SNTAGT. This CDR3 contains 18 residues. CDR3 sequence: CASAPGLLAGGSTDTQYF. DNA for the CDR3: TGTGCCAGCGCCCCGGGGTTGCTAGCGGGGGGAAGCACAGATACGCAGTATTTT.

This clonotype was seen many times. The V gene is TRBV19, the J gene TRBJ2-4; 7 bases line up with TRBD2. Germline-derived CDR1 and CDR2 are LNHDA and SQIVND (reference sequence). The CDR3 is 14 amino acids. The J segment lost 12 bases and the V segment lost 5 bases, leaving 13 bases of the junction unmatched. Here the CDR3 DNA reads TGTGCCAGTAGTGCGAAGGTGGGGGGGAGTAGTCAGTACTTC. It specifies CASSAKVGGSSQYF. Full variable domain (remainder filled in from reference TRBV19 and TRBJ2-4): DGGITQSPKYLFRKEGQNVTLSCEQNLNHDAMYWYRQDPGQGLRLIYYSQIVNDFQKGDIAEGYSVSREKKESFPLTVTSAQKNPTAFYLCASSAKVGGSSQYFGAGTRLSVL.

This clonotype came up a few times. This chain connects TRBV9 to TRBJ1-1; the D gene is possibly TRBD1 (5 bases). The CDR3 has 17 residues. Germline assignment: CDR1 SGDLS and CDR2 YYNGEE. Trimming took off 4 bases at V and 2 bases at J, with 21 bases between the two ends. This CDR3 is CASSSQLEDGGNTEAFF. CDR3 DNA: TGTGCCAGCAGCTCCCAGCTAGAGGACGGGGGTAACACTGAAGCTTTCTTT.

This clonotype came up a few times. The chain is built from TRBV6-1 and TRBJ1-5, with 9 bases lining up with TRBD1. Germline V gene data show CDR1 as MNHNS and CDR2 as SASEGT. Trimming at V came to 8 bases and at J to 6 bases, leaving 5 bases not matched to a gene. CDR3 length: 13 residues. For the CDR3, the DNA is TGTGCCAGCGGTACAGGGGGCGGTCAGCCCCAGCATTTT. Translation: CASGTGGGQPQHF.

At least ten counts were recorded for this clonotype. The chain carries TRBV10-1 and TRBJ1-6; D call uncertain. The germline V gene encodes CDR1 WNHNN and CDR2 SYGVQD (reference sequence). V lost 7 bases to trimming and J lost 12 bases, with 13 bases between them. The CDR3 consists of 12 residues. The CDR3 is CASTPGPLPLHF. The CDR3 region has the DNA TGCGCCAGCACCCCAGGCCCCCTACCCCTCCACTTT.

This clonotype was recorded at least ten times. V gene TRBV20-1 combines with J gene TRBJ2-5, with a weak D call TRBD1 (5 bases). Germline assignment: CDR1 DFQATT and CDR2 SNEGSKA (reference sequence). This CDR3 comprises 14 residues. Trimming shortened V by 6 bases and J by 5 bases, and 19 bases separated the two germline ends. The CDR3 here is CSAYRSWVLETQYF. The DNA of the CDR3 is TGCAGTGCATACAGGTCTTGGGTATTGGAGACCCAGTACTTC.

The sample holds many counts of this clonotype. J is TRBJ1-3 and V is TRBV4-2; perhaps TRBD1 as D (5 bases). Germline values: CDR1 LGHNA, CDR2 YNFKEQ. V was trimmed by 1 base and J by 3 bases, leaving 13 bases between them. This CDR3 has 16 amino acids. The CDR3 bases are TGTGCCAGCAGCCAAGTGGTAGGGGTCAGTGGAAACACCATATATTTT. Its protein is CASSQVVGVSGNTIYF.